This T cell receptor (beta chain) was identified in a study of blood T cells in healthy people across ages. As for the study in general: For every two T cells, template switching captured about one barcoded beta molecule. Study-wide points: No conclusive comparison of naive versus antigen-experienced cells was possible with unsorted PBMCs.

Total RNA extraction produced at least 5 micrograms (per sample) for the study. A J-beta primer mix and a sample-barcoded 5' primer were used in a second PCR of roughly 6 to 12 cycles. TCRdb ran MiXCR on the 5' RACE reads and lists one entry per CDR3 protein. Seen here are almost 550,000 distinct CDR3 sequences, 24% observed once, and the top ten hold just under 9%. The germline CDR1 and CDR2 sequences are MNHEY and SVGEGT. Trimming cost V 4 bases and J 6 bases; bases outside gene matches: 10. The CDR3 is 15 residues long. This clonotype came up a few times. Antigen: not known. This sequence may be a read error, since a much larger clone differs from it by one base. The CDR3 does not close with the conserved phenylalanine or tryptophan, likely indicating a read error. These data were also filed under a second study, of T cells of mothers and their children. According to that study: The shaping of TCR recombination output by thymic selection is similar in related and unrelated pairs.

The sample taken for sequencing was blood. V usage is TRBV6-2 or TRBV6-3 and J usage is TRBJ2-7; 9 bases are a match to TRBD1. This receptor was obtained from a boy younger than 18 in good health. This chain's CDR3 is CASSWPVDRGLEQYL. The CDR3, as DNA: TGTGCCAGCAGTTGGCCGGTGGACAGGGGTCTCGAGCAGTACCTC.